The T cell receptor beta chain described here comes from a study of T-cell memory formation after mild COVID-19. The study's findings and limits: The CD4+ clones that contracted clustered mainly within CM and EM, and the CD8+ clones concentrated in EMRA. Day 15 to 85 contracting clones showed balanced CD4/CD8; day 15 to 37 expanders favored CD4+. A subset of responding clones appeared in pre-infection memory, suggesting cross-reactive memory joined. In second-wave clones peaking day 37, SARS-CoV-2 specificity remained unconfirmed.

This clonotype was seen more than once but under ten times. Its target is not known. One entry per CDR3 protein results from TCRdb running MiXCR on the 5' RACE reads. Of approximately 410,000 distinct CDR3 sequences in the sample, roughly a quarter were seen once. Germline loops: CDR1 SGHTA, CDR2 FQGNSA. Trimming removed 1 base from V and 7 bases from J, with 11 bases in between. The CDR3 is made up of 13 amino acids. Sample: PBMCs or a T cell subset sorted from them (not recorded which). The rearrangement uses TRBV7-2 and TRBJ2-7; D unresolved. The receptor's source is an adult woman who had mild COVID-19 (a few samples of this study predate the infection). Cell type and time point are not known. The CDR3 loop is CASSLEAEQEQYF. The CDR3 DNA is TGTGCCAGCAGCTTAGAGGCGGAGCAAGAGCAGTACTTC.